What follows are 22 T cell receptor beta chains derived from one specimen sequenced in a study of Ad26.COV2.S vaccination and SARS-CoV-2 variants. TCRdb's copy holds only in-frame clones and misses some; the assay was immunoSEQ multiplex PCR. The sample carries fewer than 50,000 clones, roughly four fifths recorded once. The specimen comprised peripheral blood, sampled after recovery from COVID-19. These receptors were collected from a human donor who had recovered from COVID-19.

The V call is TRBV24-1, the J call TRBJ2-3; a weak D match, TRBD1 (5 bases). The germline gives CDR1 KGHDR, CDR2 SFDVKD. The CDR3 consists of 12 residues. V lost 5 bases, J lost 4 bases, and 6 bases lay in between. The CDR3: CATSVGADTQYF. Here the CDR3 DNA reads TGTGCCACCAGTGTAGGGGCAGATACGCAGTATTTT.

The rearrangement uses TRBV3-1 (or the pseudogene TRBV3-2) and TRBJ2-7, with a possible D match to TRBD2 (6 bases). The CDR3 covers 14 residues. Per germline, CDR1 LGHDT and CDR2 YNNKEL (reference sequence). Trimming removed 1 base at V and 3 bases at J, with 10 bases between. This CDR3 reads CASSQGLTSYEQYF. The CDR3 coding sequence is TGTGCCAGCAGCCAAGGCCTGACTAGCTACGAGCAGTACTTC.

This clone showed up just once. The chain couples TRBV7-9 to TRBJ1-2, with D unresolved. The CDR3 runs 12 residues. V gave up 5 bases and J gave up 6 bases, with 10 bases separating them. Germline CDR1 SEHNR, CDR2 FQNEAQ (reference sequence). Written as DNA, the CDR3 is TGTGCCAGCAGCCCTCAGGAGCATGGCTACACCTTC. This gives the protein CASSPQEHGYTF.

This clone has at least ten counts. The chain is built from TRBV10-2 and TRBJ2-1; D perhaps matches TRBD2 (6 bases). This CDR3 region has 17 residues. CDR1 WSHSY and CDR2 SAAADI come from the germline V gene. The germline V and J ends were trimmed by 3 bases and 5 bases, with 20 bases remaining between them. The CDR3 reads CASSEWIGQGGHNEQFF. The CDR3 DNA reads TGCGCCAGCAGTGAATGGATAGGGCAGGGAGGCCACAATGAGCAGTTCTTC.

The gene calls are TRBV6-6 and TRBJ1-1; D possibly corresponds to TRBD1 (6 bases). V was pared by 7 bases and J by 6 bases, with 15 bases between. Germline-derived CDR1 and CDR2 are MNHNY and SVGAGI (reference sequence). This CDR3 has 13 residues. As DNA, the CDR3 is TGTGCCAGCATTGGAACAGGGTGGGCTGAAGCTTTCTTT. Translating gives CASIGTGWAEAFF.

A few counts support this clone. The chain joins TRBV3-1 (or the pseudogene TRBV3-2) to TRBJ1-2; 10 positions match TRBD1. Germline assignment: CDR1 LGHDT and CDR2 YNNKEL (reference sequence). This CDR3 contains 15 residues. Trimming took 3 bases from V and 8 from J; bases not matched to a gene: 9. CDR3 in amino acids: CASSQVTGGARGYTF. The CDR3, as DNA: TGTGCCAGCAGCCAGGTGACAGGGGGCGCGAGAGGCTACACCTTC.

The chain couples TRBV4-1 to TRBJ2-5; no reliable D call. V lost 4 bases and J lost 3, with 12 bases in between. This CDR3 contains 14 residues. Per germline, CDR1 MGHRA and CDR2 YSYEKL. CDR3 sequence: CASSPATAEETQYF. CDR3 coding DNA: TGCGCCAGCAGCCCTGCCACGGCTGAAGAGACCCAGTACTTC.

The chain combines TRBV27 with TRBJ1-1, with D maybe TRBD1 (6 bases). V lost 10 bases to trimming and J lost 0 bases, with 15 bases between them. Germline CDR1 MNHEY, CDR2 SMNVEV (reference sequence). CDR3 length equals 14 residues. CDR3 coding DNA: TGTGCCACATCAGGGGTGCCAATGAACACTGAAGCTTTCTTT. Protein sequence: CATSGVPMNTEAFF.

This clone was detected only once. The chain recombines TRBV3-1 (or the pseudogene TRBV3-2) with TRBJ2-1; maybe TRBD1 (6 bases). Trimming cost V 2 bases and J 6 bases, with 14 bases left between them. There are 15 residues in the CDR3. Germline V gives CDR1 LGHDT, CDR2 YNNKEL (reference sequence). In nucleotides, the CDR3 is TGTGCCAGCAGCCAATTCACAGGGCCGGGCAATGAGCAGTTCTTC. Translated, it gives CASSQFTGPGNEQFF.

Points on this clone: The same CDR3 arises from other DNA sequences in this sample as well. The chain links TRBV6-5 to TRBJ1-1; D is undetermined. This CDR3 has 15 residues. Trimming took off 0 bases at V and 2 bases at J, with 10 bases between the two ends. CDR1 and CDR2 (germline): MNHEY, SVGAGI. The CDR3 nucleotides read TGTGCCAGCAGTTACTCGAGGGCCAGAAACACTGAAGCTTTCTTT. Translation gives CASSYSRARNTEAFF.

The rearrangement uses TRBV24-1 and TRBJ1-1; 7 bases align to TRBD1. The V gene end was trimmed by 7 bases and the J gene end by 7 bases; junction bases not matched to a gene: 8. Germline loops: CDR1 KGHDR, CDR2 SFDVKD. The CDR3 covers 13 residues. CDR3 region: CATRAPGQLEAFF. The DNA for the CDR3 is TGTGCCACCAGAGCACCGGGACAGCTTGAAGCTTTCTTT.

The chain recombines TRBV10-3 with TRBJ2-3, with D possibly TRBD2 on 5 matching bases. The V and J ends lost 6 bases and 2 bases respectively, with 12 bases between them. The germline V gene has CDR1 ENHRY and CDR2 SYGVKD. The CDR3 covers 14 residues. CDR3 nucleotide sequence: TGTGCCATCAGCCCCCGGGAAGACACAGATACGCAGTATTTT. Its translation: CAISPREDTDTQYF.

This chain links TRBV5-1 with TRBJ2-3; 8 bases fit TRBD1. CDR1 and CDR2 (germline): SGHRS, YFSETQ. With V trimmed by 5 bases and J by 4 bases, 6 bases remained unmatched. The CDR3 totals 14 residues. The CDR3 sequence is CASSGQGASDTQYF. The DNA of the CDR3 is TGCGCCAGCAGTGGGCAGGGGGCTTCAGATACGCAGTATTTT.

The chain joins TRBV5-6 to TRBJ1-6, with a weak D call TRBD1 (5 bases). Trimming took off 2 bases at V and 1 base at J, with 10 bases between the two ends. Germline loops: CDR1 SGHDT, CDR2 YYEEEE. The CDR3 spans 16 residues. The CDR3 reads CASSFAGNSYNSPLHF. CDR3 nucleotide sequence: TGTGCCAGCAGCTTTGCAGGGAATTCCTATAATTCACCCCTCCACTTT.

The chain is built from TRBV2 and TRBJ2-1; the D gene is possibly TRBD1 (6 bases). This CDR3 is built from 13 residues. V lost 5 bases to trimming and J lost 4 bases, with 9 bases between them. Germline-derived CDR1 and CDR2 are SNHLY and FYNNEI. The CDR3 nucleotides read TGTGCCAGCAGTAATGACAGGTACAATGAGCAGTTCTTC. Protein sequence: CASSNDRYNEQFF.

The rearrangement uses TRBV25-1 and TRBJ1-3, with D unresolved. Trimming took 4 bases from V and 0 from J, leaving 4 bases between them. This CDR3 comprises 13 residues. The germline gives CDR1 MGHDK, CDR2 SYGVNS. CDR3: CASSVSSGNTIYF. The DNA for the CDR3 is TGTGCCAGCAGTGTGAGCTCTGGAAACACCATATATTTT. Complete variable domain (other parts from reference TRBV25-1 and TRBJ1-3): EADIYQTPRYLVIGTGKKITLECSQTMGHDKMYWYQQDPGMELHLIHYSYGVNSTEKGDLSSESTVSRIRTEHFPLTLESARPSHTSQYLCASSVSSGNTIYFGEGSWLTVV.

V is TRBV2 and J is TRBJ2-3, with D possibly TRBD2 on 6 matching bases. Trimming took 6 bases from V and 6 from J, leaving 16 bases between them. Looked up from germline, CDR1 is SNHLY and CDR2 is FYNNEI. The CDR3 sequence is 14 residues long. CDR3 sequence reads: CASSFTRDSDTQYF. CDR3 nucleotides: TGTGCCAGCAGCTTTACCCGGGACTCGGATACGCAGTATTTT. The full variable domain, in which reference TRBV2 and TRBJ2-3 provide the parts outside the CDR3, is EPEVTQTPSHQVTQMGQEVILRCVPISNHLYFYWYRQILGQKVEFLVSFYNNEISEKSEIFDDQFSVERPDGSNFTLKIRSTKLEDSAMYFCASSFTRDSDTQYFGPGTRLTVL.

V usage is TRBV27 and J usage is TRBJ1-1, with 9 bases that match TRBD1. Germline CDR1 and CDR2: MNHEY and SMNVEV (reference sequence). After removal of 5 bases from V and 3 bases from J, the junction contained 13 bases not matched to a gene. The CDR3 spans 17 residues. CDR3 protein: CASSPGQGRLMHTEAFF. CDR3 nucleotide sequence: TGTGCCAGCAGTCCTGGACAGGGGCGCCTTATGCACACTGAAGCTTTCTTT.

At least ten counts were recorded for this clone. V and J are TRBV9 and TRBJ2-1; D may be TRBD1 (6 bases). The ends were cut back, 4 bases at V and 8 bases at J, with 19 bases in the middle. Germline V CDR1 and CDR2: SGDLS, YYNGEE. This CDR3 contains 15 residues. The CDR3 sequence: CASSNPDRPWDEQFF. In nucleotides, the CDR3 is TGTGCCAGCAGCAACCCTGACAGGCCCTGGGATGAGCAGTTCTTC. Full variable domain (missing parts from reference TRBV9 and TRBJ2-1): DSGVTQTPKHLITATGQRVTLRCSPRSGDLSVYWYQQSLDQGLQFLIQYYNGEERAKGNILERFSAQQFPDLHSELNLSSLELGDSALYFCASSNPDRPWDEQFFGPGTRLTVL.

The gene calls are TRBV5-1 and TRBJ2-3; 16 nucleotides agree with TRBD2. The trim removed 4 bases at V and 4 bases at J, leaving 9 bases unmatched. CDR1 and CDR2 from the germline V gene are SGHRS and YFSETQ. The CDR3 loop spans 18 amino acids. CDR3 DNA: TGCGCCAGCAGCCAAGGGACTAGCGGGGGGGCAGGCGCAGATACGCAGTATTTT. It yields the protein CASSQGTSGGAGADTQYF.

CDR3 nucleotide sequence: TGTGCCAGCAGCTTGGAAACAGGGGATGCGGCTGGAAACACCATATATTTT. Amino acid sequence: CASSLETGDAAGNTIYF. This chain connects TRBV5-8 to TRBJ1-3; 7 bases match TRBD1. Germline V lookup: CDR1 SGHTS, CDR2 YDEGEE. The length of the CDR3 is 17 residues. With V trimmed by 0 bases and J by 2 bases, 8 bases remained unmatched.

The rearrangement joins TRBV7-2 to TRBJ2-3; D is possibly TRBD2 (6 bases). Germline assignment: CDR1 SGHTA and CDR2 FQGNSA. The CDR3 runs to 14 residues. Trimming shortened V by 6 bases and J by 2 bases, and 12 bases separated the two germline ends. CDR3 sequence (DNA): TGTGCCAGCAGTCCGGGACTCTCCACAGATACGCAGTATTTT. Amino acids: CASSPGLSTDTQYF. The variable domain in full, completed from reference TRBV7-2 and TRBJ2-3, reads GAGVSQSPSNKVTEKGKDVELRCDPISGHTALYWYRQSLGQGLEFLIYFQGNSAPDKSGLPSDRFSAERTGGSVSTLTIQRTQQEDSAVYLCASSPGLSTDTQYFGPGTRLTVL.